The 2 T cell receptor beta chains listed next were all sequenced from one sample in a study of T-cell reconstitution after alpha-beta-depleted transplantation in children. Preparing the TCRbeta library involved the use of unique molecular identifiers. TCRdb called the PCR reads again in MiXCR, with one record for every CDR3 protein. The sample consists of some 550,000 distinct CDR3 sequences, around 23% of them appearing once. The specimen comprised PBMCs, mostly from graft donor cells, sampled 360 days after TCRalphabeta/CD19-depleted stem cell transplant. The receptors originated from a boy under three years old who had a stem cell transplant for acute myeloid leukemia, so the T cells may come from the graft donor.

This clonotype was detected ten times or more. This chain connects TRBV10-3 to TRBJ2-3; the match to TRBD2 covers 7 bases. Trimming removed 3 bases from V and 3 bases from J; junction bases left unmatched: 6. Per germline, CDR1 ENHRY and CDR2 SYGVKD. The length of the CDR3 is 15 residues. CDR3 residues: CAISEWREPTDTQYF. In DNA form, the CDR3 reads TGTGCCATCAGTGAATGGCGGGAGCCTACAGATACGCAGTATTTT.

Many counts were recorded for this clonotype. This chain connects TRBV6-1 to TRBJ2-1; D uncertain. CDR3 length equals 15 residues. Germline assignment: CDR1 MNHNS and CDR2 SASEGT. V dropped 0 bases and J dropped 0 bases, with 6 bases sitting between them. The CDR3 coding sequence is TGTGCCAGCAGTGAAGCGGCGGACTCCTACAATGAGCAGTTCTTC. It yields the protein CASSEAADSYNEQFF.